The T cell receptor (beta chain) described here comes from a study of shared clonotypes between healthy human individuals. Broader study findings: An expected dependence of interdonor clonotype sharing on sequencing depth was noted. Estimated richness values were generally larger in naive subsets than in memory subsets.

There are 14 residues in the CDR3. The V gene lost 1 base and the J gene lost 1 base, with 7 bases spanning the gap. Germline assignment: CDR1 SEHNR and CDR2 FQNEAQ (reference sequence). This clone has a single count. The antigen is undetermined. Within the sample, other DNA sequences also encode this same CDR3. Terminally differentiated effector memory CD45RA+ cells were excluded from the naive CD8 cells, which were CD45RO-negative and positively selected for CCR7. Produced via immunoSEQ multiplex PCR; TCRdb's table is partial and in-frame only. This sample yields approximately 590,000 clones, of which around 95% are seen a single time; 0.095% to 0.12% belongs to the top ten.

This chain joins TRBV7-9 and TRBJ1-1; D gene unclear. The clonotype was recovered from a woman in her twenties or thirties in good health. Sequencing was done on a sample of naive CD8+ T cells sorted from blood. The chain's CDR3 is CASSLVLGNTEAFF. CDR3 DNA sequence: TGTGCCAGCAGCTTAGTGCTCGGGAACACTGAAGCTTTCTTT.